A single sample gave rise to the 22 T cell receptor beta chains below, sequenced in a study of blood T cell repertoires in COVID-19. The data were produced by immunoSEQ multiplex PCR, yet TCRdb's version contains in-frame clones alone and is incomplete. The sample has over 400,000 clones; roughly nine tenths are singletons. Material for sequencing was peripheral blood. These TCRs come from a woman between 50 and 59 years old with COVID-19, enrolled during active disease.

This clone was detected only once. The genes are TRBV6-5 and TRBJ1-2, with no clear D. This CDR3 has 15 amino acids. The V end lost 4 bases, the J end lost 6 bases, and 18 bases lay between the germline ends. The germline gives CDR1 MNHEY, CDR2 SVGAGI. The CDR3 DNA is TGTGCCAGCAGTTCCCAGTTGAGGGTCGGAGATGGCTACACCTTC. Its translation: CASSSQLRVGDGYTF.

The genes are TRBV19 and TRBJ1-3; TRBD1 is a possible D gene (6 bases). Germline CDR1 is LNHDA and CDR2 is SQIVND (reference sequence). With 7 bases removed from V and 0 bases from J, the gap between germline ends came to 13 bases. The CDR3 totals 15 residues. The CDR3 coding sequence is TGTGCCAGTATCCAGGACAGAGTCTCTGGAAACACCATATATTTT. This gives the protein CASIQDRVSGNTIYF.

CDR3 sequence reads: CASSFAGGNNEQFF. The CDR3 nucleotides are TGTGCCAGCAGCTTTGCAGGGGGGAACAATGAGCAGTTCTTC. The chain uses TRBV5-5 and TRBJ2-1, with D possibly matching TRBD1 (7 bases). This CDR3 is built from 14 residues. V was cut by 2 bases and J by 5 bases, with 11 bases left in between. Germline values: CDR1 SGHKS, CDR2 YYEKEE (reference sequence).

The chain links TRBV3-1 (or the pseudogene TRBV3-2) to TRBJ1-2; 10 nucleotides align to TRBD1. The germline V gene encodes CDR1 LGHDT and CDR2 YNNKEL (reference sequence). The CDR3 covers 14 residues. J gave up 1 base and V 6 bases, and 2 bases lay outside the gene matches. CDR3 sequence reads: CASSRDRGNYGYTF. In DNA form, the CDR3 reads TGTGCCAGCAGTCGGGACAGGGGTAACTATGGCTACACCTTC.

This clone has only one observation. The rearrangement joins TRBV5-5 to TRBJ2-7; no clear D. This CDR3 comprises 14 residues. The germline V gene has CDR1 SGHKS and CDR2 YYEKEE (reference sequence). Trimming pared 4 bases from V and 7 bases from J, leaving 18 bases between. The CDR3 DNA follows: TGTGCCAGCAGCCCCGGCGGAATCTGGTGGGAGCAGTACTTC. This sequence encodes CASSPGGIWWEQYF.

The V call is TRBV11-1, the J call TRBJ2-1; D perhaps matches TRBD2 (5 bases). Germline assignment: CDR1 SGHAT and CDR2 FQDESV (reference sequence). This CDR3 is built from 12 residues. V was trimmed by 5 bases and J by 7 bases, leaving 9 bases between them. CDR3 amino acids: CASSPTGNEQFF. Written as DNA, the CDR3 is TGTGCCAGCAGCCCGACGGGAAATGAGCAGTTCTTC.

The J gene is TRBJ1-4, the V gene TRBV3-1 (or the pseudogene TRBV3-2); D possibly corresponds to TRBD1 (5 bases). The V end lost 1 base, the J end lost 8 bases, and 14 bases lay between the germline ends. The germline gives CDR1 LGHDT, CDR2 YNNKEL (reference sequence). The CDR3 spans 15 residues. This CDR3 is CASSQGGQGGEKLFF. The CDR3, as DNA: TGTGCCAGCAGCCAAGGAGGCCAGGGTGGAGAAAAACTGTTTTTT.

CDR3 residues: CASGMLGQPNQETQYF. The CDR3 bases are TGTGCCAGCGGAATGCTTGGACAACCAAACCAAGAGACCCAGTACTTC. The chain links TRBV2 to TRBJ2-5; perhaps TRBD1 as D (5 bases). Trimming removed 8 bases from V and 0 bases from J, with 19 bases in between. This CDR3 contains 16 residues. Germline V gene lookup returns CDR1 SNHLY and CDR2 FYNNEI.

Details on this clone: Distinct nucleotide sequences in the sample also encode this CDR3. The J gene is TRBJ2-7, the V gene TRBV24-1; D is perhaps TRBD1 (5 bases). The CDR3 length is 11 residues. Germline lookup yields CDR1 KGHDR and CDR2 SFDVKD. The V end lost 6 bases, the J end lost 4 bases, and 6 bases lay between the germline ends. The CDR3, as DNA: TGTGCCACCAGTCAGGGTTACGAGCAGTACTTC. Amino acids: CATSQGYEQYF.

This sequence joins TRBV7-2 and TRBJ2-3; 8 bases agree with TRBD2. V shed 5 bases, J shed 10 bases, and the junction held 5 bases outside the gene matches. The CDR3 runs to 12 residues. Germline V gives CDR1 SGHTA, CDR2 FQGNSA. DNA for the CDR3: TGTGCCAGCAGCAAAAGCGGGGGCTCGCAGTATTTT. It yields the protein CASSKSGGSQYF.

This clone was counted a few times. V and J are TRBV5-1 and TRBJ2-7; 9 bases fit TRBD1. V was pared by 4 bases and J by 3 bases, with 5 bases of the junction left unmatched. Looked up from germline, CDR1 is SGHRS and CDR2 is YFSETQ. The CDR3 contains 14 residues. This CDR3 is CASSTAGQGYEQYF. The CDR3 DNA is TGCGCCAGCAGCACAGCGGGACAGGGCTACGAGCAGTACTTC.

The chain uses TRBV10-3 and TRBJ1-2, with D perhaps matching TRBD1 (6 bases). Trimming stripped 10 bases from V and 4 bases from J, with 19 bases between. Germline values: CDR1 ENHRY, CDR2 SYGVKD. This CDR3 is built from 14 residues. CDR3 nucleotides: TGTGCCACCGGGGAGGGGGTTTTAGGCTATGGCTACACCTTC. Translated: CATGEGVLGYGYTF.

This chain joins TRBV7-6 and TRBJ2-2, with 11 bases lining up with TRBD2. The CDR3 contains 16 residues. Germline CDR1 and CDR2: SGHVS and FNYEAQ. With 5 bases clipped from V and 5 bases from J, the junction kept 7 bases outside the gene matches. CDR3 sequence (DNA): TGTGCCAGCAGCCTCCTTAGCGGGGGGGATACCGGGGAGCTGTTTTTT. Amino acid sequence: CASSLLSGGDTGELFF.

This chain joins TRBV30 and TRBJ2-3; 9 bases align to TRBD2. This CDR3 has 15 amino acids. CDR1 is GTSNPN and CDR2 is SVGIG in the germline V gene (reference sequence). V lost 2 bases, J lost 2 bases, and 5 bases stayed unmatched. As DNA, the CDR3 is TGTGCCTGGAGTAGGCTAGCGGGGCCCACAGATACGCAGTATTTT. As protein: CAWSRLAGPTDTQYF.

This clone was recorded a few times. The gene calls are TRBV4-2 and TRBJ1-1; 7 bases map to TRBD1. The CDR3 runs 14 residues. The ends lost 0 bases at V and 5 bases at J; junction bases unmatched: 3. Germline-derived CDR1 and CDR2 are LGHNA and YNFKEQ. CDR3: CASSQEQGRTEAFF. The CDR3 region has the DNA TGTGCCAGCAGCCAAGAACAGGGGAGGACTGAAGCTTTCTTT.

The gene calls are TRBV15 and TRBJ2-3, with D perhaps matching TRBD2 (6 bases). The CDR3 length is 16 residues. Germline-derived CDR1 and CDR2 are LNHNV and YYDKDF (reference sequence). Trimming took off 1 base at V and 3 bases at J, with 14 bases between the two ends. The CDR3: CATSRVVGLQTDTQYF. The CDR3 DNA follows: TGTGCCACCAGCAGAGTTGTAGGACTACAGACAGATACGCAGTATTTT.

This sequence joins TRBV24-1 and TRBJ1-5; D is undetermined. With 1 base removed from V and 4 bases from J, the gap between germline ends came to 7 bases. Germline CDR1 KGHDR, CDR2 SFDVKD. The CDR3 is 14 residues long. CDR3 loop: CATSDFGENQPQHF. The CDR3 bases are TGTGCCACCAGTGATTTCGGGGAGAATCAGCCCCAGCATTTT.

The J gene is TRBJ2-3, the V gene TRBV11-2, with 9 bases matching TRBD1. There are 17 residues in the CDR3. The V gene end was trimmed by 0 bases and the J gene end by 2 bases; junction bases not matched to a gene: 6. Germline assignment: CDR1 SGHAT and CDR2 FQNNGV. The CDR3, as DNA: TGTGCCAGCAGCTTAGATCTAAACAGGGGGCCCACAGATACGCAGTATTTT. Translating it yields CASSLDLNRGPTDTQYF.

This chain joins TRBV27 and TRBJ2-2; TRBD1 might be the D (6 bases). CDR3 length: 18 amino acids. Trimming stripped 2 bases from V and 3 bases from J, with 19 bases between. The germline V gene encodes CDR1 MNHEY and CDR2 SMNVEV (reference sequence). The CDR3: CASSLVGVGAGDTGELFF. CDR3 coding DNA: TGTGCCAGCAGTTTAGTTGGAGTAGGCGCAGGGGACACCGGGGAGCTGTTTTTT.

This clone was counted only a few times. The chain is built from TRBV6-5 and TRBJ1-1; D is uncertain. This CDR3 comprises 13 residues. Germline-derived CDR1 and CDR2 are MNHEY and SVGAGI. V dropped 5 bases and J dropped 3 bases, with 10 bases sitting between them. The CDR3 protein is CASSQRWDTEAFF. CDR3 nucleotides: TGTGCCAGCAGTCAGAGGTGGGACACTGAAGCTTTCTTT.

The chain recombines TRBV7-9 with TRBJ1-2, with TRBD1 matching over 10 bases. The length of the CDR3 is 16 residues. The J segment lost 2 bases and the V segment lost 3 bases, leaving 6 bases of the junction unmatched. Germline V gene sequence: CDR1 SEHNR, CDR2 FQNEAQ (reference sequence). The CDR3: CASSFPGTGENYGYTF. CDR3 bases: TGTGCCAGCAGCTTTCCCGGGACAGGGGAAAACTATGGCTACACCTTC.

In its sample, this clone was seen once. This chain connects TRBV28 to TRBJ2-3, with D possibly matching TRBD2 (7 bases). The CDR3 has 15 amino acids. Trimming stripped 8 bases from V and 2 bases from J, with 17 bases between. Per germline, CDR1 MDHEN and CDR2 SYDVKM. This chain's CDR3 is CASGPGAGVTDTQYF. DNA for the CDR3: TGTGCCAGCGGACCGGGGGCGGGGGTCACAGATACGCAGTATTTT.